The sequence of this T cell receptor (beta chain) was determined in a study of monozygotic twins with cystic fibrosis. Study information: Library input was around 2.8 micrograms of fragmented DNA, with approximately 15 PCR cycles.

Germline-derived CDR1 and CDR2 are SGHRS and YFSETQ. CDR3 length equals 16 residues. With 3 bases clipped from V and 4 bases from J, the junction kept 7 bases outside the gene matches. This clone has more than one count but fewer than ten. TCRdb keeps only in-frame clones here, not all; method: immunoSEQ multiplex PCR. The sample holds about 35,000 clones, approximately 65% seen once. Material for sequencing was blood. This chain connects TRBV5-1 to TRBJ1-2; TRBD1 matches 12 bases. This TCR came from a girl aged 10 to 17 with cystic fibrosis. The CDR3 sequence is CASSSPGTGGVYGYTF. CDR3 in DNA: TGCGCCAGCAGCTCCCCCGGGACAGGGGGCGTCTATGGCTACACCTTC.